This T cell receptor beta chain was profiled in a study of early T cells in non-severe SARS-CoV-2 infection. Study-level information: The chains were unpaired, and the sequenced material was bulk RNA from unsorted whole blood.

V was trimmed by 10 bases and J by 2 bases, leaving 23 bases between them. CDR3 length: 17 residues. The germline V gene has CDR1 MNHNS and CDR2 SASEGT. This clonotype was seen at least ten times. The antigen is undetermined. Individual cDNA molecules each received unique molecular identifiers attached to them. From the 5' RACE reads, TCRdb called clonotypes with MiXCR, one entry per CDR3 protein. This table has about 60,000 distinct CDR3 sequences, 5.5% to 6.5% appearing once. Overall study findings and caveats: VDJdb matching favored anti-spike CD8 responses, missing private and CD4 specificities.

The sample consisted of whole blood. The clonotype originates from an adult who was a healthcare worker with PCR-confirmed SARS-CoV-2 infection or an uninfected control (not recorded which). V is TRBV6-1 and J is TRBJ2-2; maybe TRBD1 (6 bases). The CDR3 bases are TGTGCCACCCAAGTCCGCAGGGAAGGGGGAAACACCGGGGAGCTGTTTTTT. Translating it yields CATQVRREGGNTGELFF.